This TCR beta chain was identified in a study of T-cell reconstitution after alpha-beta-depleted transplantation in children. Germline CDR1 is SEHNR and CDR2 is FQNEAQ (reference sequence). V lost 5 bases to trimming and J lost 5 bases, with 16 bases between them. This CDR3 has 14 residues. With regard to this clonotype: The antigen is unknown.

A library of TCRbeta sequences, prepared with unique molecular identifiers, was generated. TCRdb ran MiXCR on the PCR reads and lists one entry per CDR3 protein. The sample consists of fewer than 750,000 distinct CDR3 sequences, 23% of them appearing once. Study-level results: Approximately two months post-transplant, alpha-beta T cells reportedly originated from several hundred expanded graft clones.

V gene TRBV7-9 combines with J gene TRBJ2-7; D remains ambiguous. The sequence derives from a boy under two years old who had a stem cell transplant for acute myeloid leukemia, so the T cells may come from the graft donor. The sequencing here drew on PBMCs, mostly from graft donor cells, taken 360 days after TCRalphabeta/CD19-depleted stem cell transplant. The CDR3 region is CASSRDKAPHEQYV. The DNA of the CDR3 is TGTGCCAGCAGCCGAGACAAGGCCCCCCACGAGCAGTACGTC.